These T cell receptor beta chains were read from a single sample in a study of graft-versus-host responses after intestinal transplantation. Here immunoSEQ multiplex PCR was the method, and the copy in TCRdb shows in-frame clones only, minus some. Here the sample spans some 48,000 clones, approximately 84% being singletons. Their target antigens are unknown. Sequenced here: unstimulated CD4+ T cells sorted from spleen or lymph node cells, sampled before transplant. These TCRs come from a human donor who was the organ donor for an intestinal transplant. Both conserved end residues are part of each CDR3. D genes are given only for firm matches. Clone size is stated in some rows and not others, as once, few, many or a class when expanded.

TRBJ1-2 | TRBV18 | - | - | CASSPPRRVDGYTF | TGTGCCAGCTCACCACCGAGGAGGGTCGATGGCTACACCTTC
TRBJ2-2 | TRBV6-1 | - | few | CASRDSLLAGELFF | TGTGCCAGCCGGGACTCCCTTCTCGCCGGGGAGCTGTTTTTT
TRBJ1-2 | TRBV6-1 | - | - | CASSPTAYGYTF | TGTGCCAGCAGCCCGACAGCCTATGGCTACACCTTC
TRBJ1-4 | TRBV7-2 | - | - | CASSLGGSLFF | TGTGCCAGCAGCTTAGGGGGATCCCTGTTTTTT
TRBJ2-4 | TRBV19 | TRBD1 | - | CASTPPAGGSSIQYF | TGTGCCAGTACCCCCCCGGCAGGGGGTTCAAGCATTCAGTACTTC
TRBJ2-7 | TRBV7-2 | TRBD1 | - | CASSGGQGAREQYF | TGTGCCAGCAGCGGCGGACAGGGGGCGCGGGAGCAGTACTTC
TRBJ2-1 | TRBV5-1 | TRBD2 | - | CASRTSGRPQFF | TGCGCCAGCAGGACTAGCGGGCGTCCCCAGTTCTTC
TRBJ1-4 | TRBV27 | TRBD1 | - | CASGDRVGEKLFF | TGTGCCAGCGGGGACAGGGTCGGTGAAAAACTGTTTTTT
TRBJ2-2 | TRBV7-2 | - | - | CASSRSGRPTGELFF | TGTGCCAGCAGCCGTTCTGGGCGACCTACCGGGGAGCTGTTTTTT
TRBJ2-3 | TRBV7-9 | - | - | CASSFFGDF | TGTGCCAGCAGCTTTTTTGGGGATTTT
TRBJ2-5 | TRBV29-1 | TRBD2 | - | CSVWLAGVAETQYF | TGCAGCGTTTGGCTAGCGGGAGTGGCAGAGACCCAGTACTTC
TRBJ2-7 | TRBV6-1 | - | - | CASSEPRGDTYEQYF | TGTGCCAGCAGTGAACCCAGGGGCGACACCTACGAGCAGTACTTC
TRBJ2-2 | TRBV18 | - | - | CASSPTGGTGELFF | TGTGCCAGCTCACCCACCGGGGGCACCGGGGAGCTGTTTTTT
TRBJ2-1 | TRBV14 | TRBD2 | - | CASSLMAGGGNEQFF | TGTGCCAGCAGCCTAATGGCGGGGGGGGGCAATGAGCAGTTCTTC
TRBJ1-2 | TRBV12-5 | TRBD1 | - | CASGLGRGQGALGYTF | TGTGCTAGTGGTTTGGGTAGGGGACAGGGGGCCCTTGGCTACACCTTC
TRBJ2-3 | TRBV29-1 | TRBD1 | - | CSVGTGGRDTQYF | TGCAGCGTTGGGACAGGGGGCAGAGATACGCAGTATTTT
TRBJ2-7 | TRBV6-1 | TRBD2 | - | CASSFTSGPYYEQYF | TGTGCCAGCAGCTTTACTAGCGGACCCTACTACGAGCAGTACTTC
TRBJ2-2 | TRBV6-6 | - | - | CASSFQGRSNTGELFF | TGTGCCAGCAGTTTCCAGGGAAGATCGAACACCGGGGAGCTGTTTTTT
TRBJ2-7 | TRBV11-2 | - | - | CASSEGRDYEQYF | TGTGCCAGCTCCGAGGGGCGGGACTACGAGCAGTACTTC
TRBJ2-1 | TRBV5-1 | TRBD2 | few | CASSYLVAGGLGEQFF | TGCGCCAGCAGCTACCTTGTAGCGGGGGGGCTGGGGGAGCAGTTCTTC
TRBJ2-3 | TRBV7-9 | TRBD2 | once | CASSLERGRADTQYF | TGTGCCAGCAGCTTAGAGCGGGGAAGGGCAGATACGCAGTATTTT
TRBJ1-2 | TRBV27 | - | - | CASSLIGSNYGYTF | TGTGCCAGCAGTTTAATAGGCTCTAACTATGGCTACACCTTC
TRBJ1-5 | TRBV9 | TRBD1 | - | CASSYAGGANQPQHF | TGTGCCAGCAGCTACGCAGGGGGCGCAAATCAGCCCCAGCATTTT
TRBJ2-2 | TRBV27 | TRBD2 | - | CASSRQAGGPLAGELFF | TGTGCCAGCAGTCGACAAGCGGGAGGGCCGTTGGCCGGGGAGCTGTTTTTT
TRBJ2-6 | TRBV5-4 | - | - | CASSFWRGPGANVLTF | TGTGCCAGCAGCTTTTGGAGGGGCCCTGGGGCCAACGTCCTGACTTTC
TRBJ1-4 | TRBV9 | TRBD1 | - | CASSDRQGAEKLFF | TGTGCCAGCAGCGATCGACAGGGGGCTGAAAAACTGTTTTTT
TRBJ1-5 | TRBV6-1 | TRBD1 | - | CASRTGGDSNQPQHF | TGTGCCAGCAGGACAGGGGGCGATAGCAATCAGCCCCAGCATTTT
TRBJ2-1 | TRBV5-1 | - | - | CASTTGAGMGYNEQFF | TGCGCCAGCACCACCGGCGCGGGGATGGGCTACAATGAGCAGTTCTTC
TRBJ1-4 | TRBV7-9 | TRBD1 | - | CASSLGTGAVNEKLFF | TGTGCCAGCAGCTTGGGAACAGGGGCAGTTAATGAAAAACTGTTTTTT
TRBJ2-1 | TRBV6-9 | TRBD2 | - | CAISPDGSGSHSYNEQFF | TGTGCCATCTCCCCCGACGGTAGCGGGAGCCACTCCTACAATGAGCAGTTCTTC
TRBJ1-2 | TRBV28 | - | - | CASSPTSPKGNYGYTF | TGTGCCAGCAGTCCTACCTCCCCAAAGGGTAACTATGGCTACACCTTC
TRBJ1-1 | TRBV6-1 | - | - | CASSATGNTEAFF | TGTGCCAGCAGCGCAACAGGGAACACTGAAGCTTTCTTT
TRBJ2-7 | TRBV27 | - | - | CASSLLAGDYEQYF | TGTGCCAGCAGTTTACTTGCAGGGGACTACGAGCAGTACTTC
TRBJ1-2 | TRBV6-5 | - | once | CASSTPGHSNYGYTF | TGTGCCAGCAGTACCCCAGGCCATTCTAACTATGGCTACACCTTC
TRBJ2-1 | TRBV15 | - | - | CATSRSNYRNSYNEQFF | TGTGCCACCAGCAGATCGAATTACAGGAACTCCTACAATGAGCAGTTCTTC
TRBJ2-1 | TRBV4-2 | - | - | CASSQEWLTKQNNEQFF | TGTGCCAGCAGCCAAGAGTGGTTGACTAAGCAAAACAATGAGCAGTTCTTC
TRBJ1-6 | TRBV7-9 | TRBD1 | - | CASSPDRDDSPLHF | TGTGCCAGCAGCCCCGACAGGGACGATTCACCCCTCCACTTT
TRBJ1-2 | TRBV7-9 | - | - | CAIGAGPRVGYTF | TGTGCTATAGGGGCAGGTCCAAGAGTCGGCTACACCTTC
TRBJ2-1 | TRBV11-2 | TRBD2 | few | CASRSGWAGVSNEQFF | TGTGCCAGCAGATCGGGGTGGGCGGGGGTATCCAATGAGCAGTTCTTC
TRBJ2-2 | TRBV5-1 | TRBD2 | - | CASSPGLAGLGNTGELFF | TGCGCCAGCAGCCCTGGACTAGCGGGATTAGGTAACACCGGGGAGCTGTTTTTT
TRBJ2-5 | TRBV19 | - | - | CASSITARETQYF | TGTGCCAGTAGTATAACGGCGCGGGAGACCCAGTACTTC
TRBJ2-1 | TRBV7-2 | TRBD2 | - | CASSFSGGASNEQFF | TGTGCCAGCAGCTTTAGCGGGGGGGCCTCTAATGAGCAGTTCTTC
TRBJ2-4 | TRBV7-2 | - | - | CASSSQVAKNIQYF | TGTGCCAGCAGCTCCCAGGTAGCCAAAAACATTCAGTACTTC
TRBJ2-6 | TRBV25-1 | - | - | CASSRTETGANVLTF | TGTGCCAGCAGCCGAACAGAGACTGGGGCCAACGTCCTGACTTTC
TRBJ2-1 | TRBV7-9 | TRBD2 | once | CASSLERTSGRSSYNEQFF | TGTGCCAGCAGCTTAGAGCGGACTAGCGGGAGGAGCTCCTACAATGAGCAGTTCTTC
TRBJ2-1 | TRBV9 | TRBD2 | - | CASSVLAGTSSYNEQFF | TGTGCCAGCAGCGTACTAGCGGGGACGAGCTCCTACAATGAGCAGTTCTTC
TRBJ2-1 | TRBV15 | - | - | CATSRDTRLTNFNEQFF | TGTGCCACCAGCAGAGATACTAGGTTAACCAATTTCAATGAGCAGTTCTTC
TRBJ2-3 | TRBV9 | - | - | CASSVVGGAGTDTQYF | TGTGCCAGCAGCGTAGTAGGGGGGGCTGGCACAGATACGCAGTATTTT
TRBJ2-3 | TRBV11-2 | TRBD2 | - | CASSPTGTTLRDTQYF | TGTGCCAGCAGCCCGACCGGGACTACACTTCGGGATACGCAGTATTTT
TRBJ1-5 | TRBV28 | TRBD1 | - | CASSSRDSNQPQHF | TGTGCCAGCAGTTCCCGGGACAGTAATCAGCCCCAGCATTTT
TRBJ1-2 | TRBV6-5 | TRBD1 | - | CASSRDRGYGYTF | TGTGCCAGCAGTCGGGACAGGGGGTATGGCTACACCTTC
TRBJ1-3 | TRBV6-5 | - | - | CASRLNSGNTIYF | TGTGCCAGCAGATTAAACAGTGGAAACACCATATATTTT
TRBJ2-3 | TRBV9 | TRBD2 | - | CASSLTTSGWGSDTQYF | TGTGCCAGCAGCCTTACCACTAGCGGGTGGGGCTCAGATACGCAGTATTTT
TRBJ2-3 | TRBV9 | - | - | CASSVTKGTDTQYF | TGTGCCAGCAGCGTAACAAAAGGCACAGATACGCAGTATTTT
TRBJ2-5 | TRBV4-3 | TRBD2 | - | CASSQDWADGRQETQYF | TGCGCCAGCAGCCAAGATTGGGCGGACGGGAGGCAAGAGACCCAGTACTTC